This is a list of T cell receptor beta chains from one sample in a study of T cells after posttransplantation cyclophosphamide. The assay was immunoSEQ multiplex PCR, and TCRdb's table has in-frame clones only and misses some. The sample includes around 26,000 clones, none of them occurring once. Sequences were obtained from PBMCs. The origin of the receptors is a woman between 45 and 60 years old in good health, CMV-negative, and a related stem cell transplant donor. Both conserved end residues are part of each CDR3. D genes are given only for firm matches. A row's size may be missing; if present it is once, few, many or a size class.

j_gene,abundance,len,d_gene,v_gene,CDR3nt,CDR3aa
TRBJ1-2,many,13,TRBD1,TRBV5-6,TGTGCCAGCAGCGAGCAGGGGGCGAGTGGCTACACCTTC,CASSEQGASGYTF
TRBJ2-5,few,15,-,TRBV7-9,TGTGCCAGCAGCTTGGCTTCAGGGGGGCAAGAGACCCAGTACTTC,CASSLASGGQETQYF
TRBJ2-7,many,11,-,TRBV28,TGTGCCAGCAGTTTATCGGGAGAGCAGTACTTC,CASSLSGEQYF
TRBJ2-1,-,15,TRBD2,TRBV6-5,TGTGCCAGCATCGAGGCTAGCGGGAGTTACAATGAGCAGTTCTTC,CASIEASGSYNEQFF
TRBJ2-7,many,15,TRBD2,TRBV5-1,TGCGCCAGCAGCTTGGTACTAGCGGATTCCTACGAGCAGTACTTC,CASSLVLADSYEQYF
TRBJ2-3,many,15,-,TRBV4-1,TGCGCCAGCAGAGGCATAGCGAGTAGCACAGATACGCAGTATTTT,CASRGIASSTDTQYF
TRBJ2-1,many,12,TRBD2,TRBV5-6,TGTGCCAGCAGCGGTAGCGGGAGGGCTCAGTTCTTC,CASSGSGRAQFF
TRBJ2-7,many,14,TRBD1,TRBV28,TGTGCCAGCAGGGGGGACAGTCGAACCTACGAGCAGTACTTC,CASRGDSRTYEQYF
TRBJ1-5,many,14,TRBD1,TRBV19,TGTGCCAGTAGTATCGGGACAGGGGAACAGCCCCAGCATTTT,CASSIGTGEQPQHF
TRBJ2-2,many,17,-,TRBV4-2,TGTGCCAGCAGCCAAGAAGTTAGTGGGGCCAGGACCGGGGAGCTGTTTTTT,CASSQEVSGARTGELFF
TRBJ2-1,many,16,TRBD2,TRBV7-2,TGTGCCAGCAGCTTAGGTGCAGCGGGGGCGCAACGTGAGCAGTTCTTC,CASSLGAAGAQREQFF
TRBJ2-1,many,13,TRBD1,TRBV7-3,TGTGCCAGCAGCTCAGGACAGGGCAATGAGCAGTTCTTC,CASSSGQGNEQFF
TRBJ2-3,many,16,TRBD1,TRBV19,TGTGCCAGTAGTTTCTCGACCCTTACAGGGGAAGATACGCAGTATTTT,CASSFSTLTGEDTQYF
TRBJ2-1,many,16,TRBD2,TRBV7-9,TGTGCCAGCAGCCCAAGGACTAGCGGGGCCTACAATGAGCAGTTCTTC,CASSPRTSGAYNEQFF
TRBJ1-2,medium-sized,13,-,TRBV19,TGTGCCACCCGCGACCGTGGAGATTATGGCTACACCTTC,CATRDRGDYGYTF
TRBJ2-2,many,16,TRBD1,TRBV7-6,TGTGCCAGCAGCTTAGGGACAGGGGTGGAGACCGGGGAGCTGTTTTTT,CASSLGTGVETGELFF
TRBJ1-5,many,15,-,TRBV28,TGTGCCAGCAGACTCGGAGGGAGGGGCGATCAGCCCCAGCATTTT,CASRLGGRGDQPQHF
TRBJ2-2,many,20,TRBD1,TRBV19,TGTGCCAGTTCACAGGACCGGGACAGGGTTTTTAACGTAAACACCGGGGAGCTGTTTTTT,CASSQDRDRVFNVNTGELFF
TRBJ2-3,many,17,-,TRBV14,TGTGCCAGCAGCCAAGCATTAGGGGGGGGCCTGTCCGATACGCAGTATTTT,CASSQALGGGLSDTQYF
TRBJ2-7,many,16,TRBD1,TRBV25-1,TGTGCCAGCAGTAAATCGACAGGGGGGAAATCCTACGAGCAGTACTTC,CASSKSTGGKSYEQYF
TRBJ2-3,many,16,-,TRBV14,TGTGCCAGCAGCCGACGGCCCCGAGGAGGGCTAAATACGCAGTATTTT,CASSRRPRGGLNTQYF
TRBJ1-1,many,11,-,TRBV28,TGTGCCAGCAGTTTAGGCAGTAAAGCTTTCTTT,CASSLGSKAFF
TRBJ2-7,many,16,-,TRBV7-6,TGTGCCAGCAGCTCCCGGGCCACCATAGGACAGTGGGAGCAGTACTTC,CASSSRATIGQWEQYF
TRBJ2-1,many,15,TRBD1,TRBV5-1,TGCGCCAGCAGCACGGGACAGGGGGCTTACAATGAGCAGTTCTTC,CASSTGQGAYNEQFF
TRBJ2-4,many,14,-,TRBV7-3,TGTGCCAGCAGCTTAACAGGGAGCGCGGACATTCAGTACTTC,CASSLTGSADIQYF